The 19 T cell receptor beta chains below come from one sample, sequenced in a study of T-cell reconstitution after alpha-beta-depleted transplantation in children. Preparing the TCRbeta library involved the use of unique molecular identifiers. TCRdb re-derived calls from the PCR reads in MiXCR, one entry per CDR3 protein. The data contain roughly 500,000 distinct CDR3 sequences, approximately 30% of them seen just once; the ten biggest clones take up 2% to 3%. This sample comprised PBMCs from the stem cell graft donor, obtained from the stem cell graft. The receptors were gathered from a human donor who donated a stem cell graft to a child with aplastic anemia.

The chain combines TRBV29-1 with TRBJ2-1, with TRBD2 matching 10 bases. V was pared by 7 bases and J by 6 bases, with 9 bases of the junction left unmatched. This CDR3 spans 14 amino acids. Germline CDR1 SQVTM, CDR2 ANQGSEA. In DNA, the CDR3 is TGCAGCGCCACCCTAGCGGGAGAAGGCAATGAGCAGTTCTTC. This gives the protein CSATLAGEGNEQFF.

This chain uses TRBV7-2 with TRBJ1-1; D not resolved. CDR1 and CDR2 (germline): SGHTA, FQGNSA. The length of the CDR3 is 13 residues. V lost 2 bases to trimming and J lost 4 bases, with 8 bases between them. The CDR3 region has the DNA TGTGCCAGCAGCTTACAGGTACCCACTGAAGCTTTCTTT. This gives the protein CASSLQVPTEAFF.

This clonotype was seen more than once but under ten times. The chain is built from TRBV7-9 and TRBJ2-3, with D perhaps matching TRBD1 (6 bases). The V end lost 4 bases, the J end lost 3 bases, and 20 bases lay between the germline ends. Germline CDR1 SEHNR, CDR2 FQNEAQ (reference sequence). There are 17 residues in the CDR3. The CDR3 is CASSSVKGGRWTDTQYF. The CDR3 DNA reads as TGTGCCAGCAGCTCCGTCAAAGGGGGAAGGTGGACAGATACGCAGTATTTT.

The chain joins TRBV29-1 to TRBJ1-1; no clear D. Germline lookup yields CDR1 SQVTM and CDR2 ANQGSEA. This CDR3 comprises 14 residues. With 4 bases removed from V and 1 base from J, the gap between germline ends came to 13 bases. The CDR3 reads CSVGYTATNTEAFF. DNA of the CDR3: TGCAGCGTTGGTTACACGGCAACGAACACTGAAGCTTTCTTT.

This clonotype was observed a few times. This sequence joins TRBV7-8 and TRBJ1-2; the D is unclear. Germline lookup yields CDR1 SGHVS and CDR2 FQNEAQ. V was trimmed by 4 bases and J by 0 bases, leaving 12 bases between them. The CDR3 sequence is 15 residues long. CDR3 in DNA: TGTGCCAGCAGCTCGCTTGTACGGGCTAACTATGGCTACACCTTC. This gives the protein CASSSLVRANYGYTF.

The chain carries TRBV27 and TRBJ2-3; possible D gene TRBD2, 5 bases. Germline V lookup: CDR1 MNHEY, CDR2 SMNVEV (reference sequence). This CDR3 comprises 16 residues. The V and J ends lost 2 bases and 2 bases respectively, with 14 bases between them. The CDR3 bases are TGTGCCAGCAGTTTAGAGCGGCTAGCCAACACAGATACGCAGTATTTT. Protein sequence: CASSLERLANTDTQYF.

This clonotype was recorded a few times. The chain recombines TRBV7-2 with TRBJ2-1; 7 nucleotides align to TRBD1. V lost 0 bases to trimming and J lost 5 bases; unmatched junction nucleotides: 4. The CDR3 spans 15 residues. Per the germline V gene, CDR1 is SGHTA and CDR2 is FQGNSA. The CDR3 spells CASSLAGTANNEQFF. The CDR3 DNA reads as TGTGCCAGCAGCTTAGCCGGGACAGCAAACAATGAGCAGTTCTTC.

The table lists this clonotype with a few counts. The V call is TRBV5-6, the J call TRBJ1-1; possible D gene TRBD1, 5 bases. V was trimmed by 2 bases and J by 0 bases, leaving 23 bases between them. The CDR3 is 19 amino acids. The V gene's germline CDR1 is SGHDT and CDR2 YYEEEE. CDR3 sequence reads: CASSFRVVGAIGMNTEAFF. The CDR3 nucleotides read TGTGCCAGCAGCTTTAGAGTAGTAGGGGCCATCGGGATGAACACTGAAGCTTTCTTT.

CDR3 region: CSAILDRRDEAFF. The CDR3 DNA is TGCAGTGCTATCTTAGACAGGAGGGATGAAGCTTTCTTT. V usage is TRBV20-1 and J usage is TRBJ1-1, with a possible D match to TRBD1 (6 bases). Germline CDR1 and CDR2: DFQATT and SNEGSKA (reference sequence). There are 13 residues in the CDR3. The V end was cut by 4 bases, the J end by 7 bases, with 16 bases between.

The chain is built from TRBV6-2 or TRBV6-3 and TRBJ1-1; a possible D gene is TRBD1 (6 bases). V was trimmed by 6 bases and J by 4 bases, leaving 12 bases between them. Germline CDR1 is MNHEY and CDR2 is SVGEGT. The CDR3 has 13 amino acids. Written as DNA, the CDR3 is TGTGCCAGCAGAGATACAGGGACCACTGAAGCTTTCTTT. Its protein is CASRDTGTTEAFF.

This sequence joins TRBV30 and TRBJ1-1, with a possible D match to TRBD1 (6 bases). The CDR3 sequence is 17 residues long. Germline values: CDR1 GTSNPN, CDR2 SVGIG (reference sequence). Trimming stripped 2 bases from V and 0 bases from J, with 19 bases between. CDR3 nucleotide sequence: TGTGCCTGGAGTCCTCTGACAGGCCCTAAGATGAACACTGAAGCTTTCTTT. Its translation: CAWSPLTGPKMNTEAFF.

This sequence joins TRBV10-3 and TRBJ2-1; D not certain. V shed 3 bases and J shed 7 bases, with 10 bases lying between them. The germline CDR1 and CDR2 sequences are ENHRY and SYGVKD. This CDR3 spans 13 amino acids. As DNA, the CDR3 is TGTGCCATCAGTGAACCCGGGCCAAATGAGCAGTTCTTC. Protein product: CAISEPGPNEQFF.

This clonotype occurred a few times. The chain joins TRBV4-1 to TRBJ1-4; TRBD1 is a possible D gene (6 bases). Trimming took off 5 bases at V and 7 bases at J, with 11 bases between the two ends. The CDR3 length is 13 residues. Germline CDR1 is MGHRA and CDR2 is YSYEKL. The CDR3: CASSDGGREKLFF. The CDR3 bases are TGCGCCAGCAGCGACGGGGGGCGTGAAAAACTGTTTTTT.

The V gene is TRBV29-1, the J gene TRBJ2-1; D is perhaps TRBD1 or TRBD2 (5 bases each). This CDR3 is 13 amino acids long. Germline CDR1 SQVTM, CDR2 ANQGSEA. The V end was cut by 1 base, the J end by 6 bases, with 10 bases between. The CDR3: CSVEGDGFNEQFF. The CDR3 bases are TGCAGCGTTGAAGGGGACGGTTTCAATGAGCAGTTCTTC.

The V gene is TRBV6-5, the J gene TRBJ2-3; 7 bases are a match to TRBD2. V trimming: 2 bases; J trimming: 5 bases; junction bases outside the gene matches: 7. Per germline, CDR1 MNHEY and CDR2 SVGAGI. The CDR3 runs 15 residues. CDR3 residues: CASSYRGVVEDTQYF. The CDR3 region has the DNA TGTGCCAGCAGTTACCGGGGGGTTGTTGAAGATACGCAGTATTTT.

This chain uses TRBV6-6 with TRBJ1-4, with D possibly matching TRBD1 (6 bases). CDR1 is MNHNY and CDR2 is SVGAGI in the germline V gene (reference sequence). The CDR3 runs 13 residues. Trimming removed 2 bases at V and 6 bases at J, with 7 bases between. CDR3 DNA sequence: TGTGCCAGCAGTTACAACAGGGATGAAAAACTGTTTTTT. This sequence encodes CASSYNRDEKLFF.

This clonotype has only a few counts. This chain links TRBV4-3 with TRBJ2-1, with D uncertain. V lost 0 bases, J lost 10 bases, and 13 bases lay in between. This CDR3 is built from 14 residues. Germline V gene sequence: CDR1 LGHNA, CDR2 YSLEER. Written as DNA, the CDR3 is TGCGCCAGCAGCCAAGATCATAGCTATCCGGAGCAGTTCTTC. This gives the protein CASSQDHSYPEQFF.

The chain has TRBV18 and TRBJ2-5; 7 nucleotides match TRBD1. The J segment lost 2 bases and the V segment lost 0 bases, leaving 3 bases of the junction unmatched. This CDR3 is built from 15 residues. Per germline, CDR1 KGHSH and CDR2 LQKENI. CDR3 sequence (DNA): TGTGCCAGCTCACCACCGGTCAGGGGGCAAGAGACCCAGTACTTC. Its protein product is CASSPPVRGQETQYF.

The chain employs TRBV11-2 and TRBJ2-2, with D uncertain. Germline CDR1 SGHAT, CDR2 FQNNGV. This CDR3 contains 17 residues. V shed 2 bases and J shed 2 bases, with 15 bases lying between them. The CDR3 bases are TGTGCCAGCAGCTTAAGATTCGTCAGAAGAAACACCGGGGAGCTGTTTTTT. It specifies CASSLRFVRRNTGELFF.